The rows below give T cell receptor beta chains drawn from one sample of a study of early T cells in non-severe SARS-CoV-2 infection. TCRdb analysed the 5' RACE reads with MiXCR anew, one entry per CDR3 protein. The sample yields tens of thousands of distinct CDR3 sequences, around 13% seen once. The input for sequencing was whole blood, taken at baseline. The receptors come from an adult who was a healthcare worker with PCR-confirmed SARS-CoV-2 infection or an uninfected control (not recorded which). Both conserved end residues are part of each CDR3. Fields, in order: clone size, V gene, J gene, D gene, CDR3 protein, CDR3 DNA. A D gene is named only where the DNA matches it firmly. Not every row has a clone size; where given, it reads once, few, many or a size class.

few	TRBV7-9	TRBJ2-6	NA	CASSSPNQGGPSGANVLTF	TGTGCCAGCAGCTCCCCTAATCAGGGGGGTCCCTCTGGGGCCAACGTCCTGACTTTC
NA	TRBV20-1	TRBJ2-7	NA	CSVLRGRAAEQYF	TGCAGTGTTTTAAGGGGCAGAGCCGCCGAGCAGTACTTC
few	TRBV6-5	TRBJ1-5	NA	CASSYTKNRAPQPQHF	TGTGCCAGCAGTTACACCAAAAACAGGGCGCCTCAGCCCCAGCATTTT
few	TRBV18	TRBJ2-1	NA	CASSPIRSGGNEQFF	TGTGCCAGCTCACCAATTAGGTCAGGTGGGAATGAGCAGTTCTTC
NA	TRBV7-8	TRBJ2-1	NA	CASSLSGREEQFF	TGTGCCAGCAGCTTATCGGGCCGGGAAGAGCAGTTCTTC
many	TRBV5-1	TRBJ1-2	NA	CASSSTSYGYTF	TGCGCCAGCAGCAGTACGAGTTATGGCTACACCTTC
NA	TRBV7-3	TRBJ2-3	TRBD2	CASSPAPPSGSLPPSTDTQYF	TGTGCCAGCAGCCCCGCCCCTCCTAGCGGGAGTCTCCCGCCGAGCACAGATACGCAGTATTTT
NA	TRBV11-2	TRBJ2-4	TRBD2	CASSFGAGENIQYF	TGTGCCAGCAGCTTCGGAGCGGGGGAGAACATTCAGTACTTC
few	TRBV5-1	TRBJ1-1	TRBD1	CASSETGGTEAFF	TGCGCCAGCAGCGAGACAGGGGGCACTGAAGCTTTCTTT
NA	TRBV6-5	TRBJ1-3	NA	CASRTQGPSSSGNTIYF	TGTGCCAGCAGGACCCAGGGACCTTCGAGCTCTGGAAACACCATATATTTT
NA	TRBV11-1	TRBJ2-2	NA	CASSLVRFAGELFF	TGTGCCAGCAGCTTAGTTAGGTTTGCCGGGGAGCTGTTTTTT
NA	TRBV6-5	TRBJ2-2	NA	CASSGYTGELFF	TGTGCCAGCAGTGGATACACCGGGGAGCTGTTTTTT
NA	TRBV10-3	TRBJ1-5	NA	CAISKTGGNQPQHF	TGTGCCATCAGTAAGACTGGAGGCAATCAGCCCCAGCATTTT